This T cell receptor (beta chain) was identified in a study of tumor-infiltrating lymphocytes in primary liver carcinoma. Study-wide context: Resecting the tumor surgically was how the patients' primary liver carcinoma was treated. Recorded tumor stage was T1-T3 N0M0, with diameters of about 4 to 11 cm.

TCR beta cDNA was prepared out of roughly 450 ng total RNA by means of a constant-region primer. Three nested multiplex PCR rounds, a slightly modified ARM-PCR, produced the libraries for TCR beta. The opening two PCR rounds, around 9 cycles each, paired TRBV1-TRBV30 forward primers with a C-beta reverse primer. Each CDR3 protein is one row after TCRdb ran MiXCR on the multiplex PCR reads. Among 180,000 or so distinct CDR3 sequences, 50% to 75% were seen once, and the ten largest hold approximately 65%. The CDR3 contains 15 residues. Germline V gene sequence: CDR1 ENHRY, CDR2 SYGVKD. The ends lost 8 bases at V and 1 base at J; junction bases unmatched: 9. Germline DNA was extracted alongside blood RNA, which was obtained from unsorted whole blood. This clonotype was counted ten times or more.

V gene TRBV10-3 combines with J gene TRBJ1-1, with 8 bases aligning to TRBD1. The sample taken for sequencing was peripheral blood. The sequence came from a man aged 40-55 years with primary liver carcinoma and hepatitis B virus infection. DNA for the CDR3: TGTGCCATCGGTCCAGGGGGCGATCGGAACACTGAAGCTTTCTTT. The encoded protein is CAIGPGGDRNTEAFF.